The following is a TCR beta chain sequence with its context. Its antigen is unknown. Data came from immunoSEQ multiplex PCR; TCRdb stores just in-frame clones and leaves some out. The profile shows around 130,000 clones, around 94% of them singletons. The data derive from a study of graft-versus-host responses after intestinal transplantation. Germline CDR1 is GTSNPN and CDR2 is SVGIG (reference sequence). The CDR3 spans 12 residues. The V and J ends lost 4 bases and 6 bases respectively, with 12 bases between them. The chain uses TRBV30 and TRBJ1-2, with D maybe TRBD1 (6 bases). Specimen: unstimulated CD4+ T cells sorted from spleen or lymph node cells, collected before intestinal transplant. The sequence was obtained from a human donor who received an intestinal transplant. The CDR3: CAWNREWNGYTF. The CDR3 DNA reads as TGTGCCTGGAACAGGGAGTGGAATGGCTACACCTTC.